Listed below are T cell receptor beta chains from one sample, sequenced in a study of siplizumab effects on memory and regulatory T cells. Using immunoSEQ multiplex PCR, the repertoire was profiled, and TCRdb retains in-frame clones only, with some absent. Of some 120,000 clones listed, around 94% are singletons. Sample: non-Treg CD4+ T cells sorted from blood. These receptors were collected from a human donor in good health. CDR3s include the opening cysteine and the closing phenylalanine or tryptophan. Fields, in order: D gene, V gene, clone size, J gene, CDR3 protein, CDR3 DNA. A D gene is named only where the DNA matches it firmly. Clone size appears in some rows only: once, few, many, or a class for an expanded clone.

d_call: TRBD1; v_call: TRBV2; clone_size: -; j_call: TRBJ2-7; cdr3_aa: CASSGGTVYEQYF; cdr3_nt: TGTGCCAGCAGTGGAGGGACAGTCTACGAGCAGTACTTC
d_call: -; v_call: TRBV20-1; clone_size: few; j_call: TRBJ1-1; cdr3_aa: CCASNTEAFF; cdr3_nt: TGCTGTGCATCGAACACTGAAGCTTTCTTT
d_call: TRBD1; v_call: TRBV25-1; clone_size: few; j_call: TRBJ2-1; cdr3_aa: CASSESNGNRGRYEQFF; cdr3_nt: TGTGCCAGCAGTGAAAGCAATGGGAACAGGGGACGCTATGAGCAGTTCTTC
d_call: TRBD1; v_call: TRBV27; clone_size: -; j_call: TRBJ2-4; cdr3_aa: CASSSITGVVNIQYF; cdr3_nt: TGTGCCAGCAGTTCTATTACAGGGGTAGTAAACATTCAGTACTTC
d_call: -; v_call: TRBV7-9; clone_size: -; j_call: TRBJ2-1; cdr3_aa: CASSLVGIGGNEQFF; cdr3_nt: TGTGCCAGCAGCTTAGTCGGGATCGGGGGCAATGAGCAGTTCTTC
d_call: -; v_call: TRBV5-4; clone_size: -; j_call: TRBJ1-6; cdr3_aa: CASSLKGGQGGPPLHF; cdr3_nt: TGTGCCAGCAGCTTGAAGGGGGGGCAGGGAGGCCCACCCCTCCACTTT
d_call: -; v_call: TRBV6-4; clone_size: -; j_call: TRBJ2-1; cdr3_aa: CASSPGQSRHNEQFF; cdr3_nt: TGTGCCAGCAGTCCCGGACAGAGCCGGCACAATGAGCAGTTCTTC
d_call: TRBD1; v_call: TRBV5-1; clone_size: -; j_call: TRBJ1-2; cdr3_aa: CASSGETGAYGYTF; cdr3_nt: TGCGCCAGCAGCGGAGAGACAGGGGCCTACGGCTACACCTTC
d_call: -; v_call: TRBV27; clone_size: once; j_call: TRBJ2-7; cdr3_aa: CASSLRETGSREQYF; cdr3_nt: TGTGCCAGCAGTTTACGGGAGACAGGATCCCGGGAGCAGTACTTC
d_call: TRBD2; v_call: TRBV19; clone_size: -; j_call: TRBJ2-7; cdr3_aa: CASSSLRTSGSYEQYF; cdr3_nt: TGTGCCAGTAGTTCGCTCCGGACTAGCGGGAGCTACGAGCAGTACTTC
d_call: TRBD2; v_call: TRBV5-4; clone_size: -; j_call: TRBJ2-2; cdr3_aa: CASSQGTSGANTGELFF; cdr3_nt: TGTGCCAGCAGCCAAGGTACTAGCGGGGCGAACACCGGGGAGCTGTTTTTT
d_call: -; v_call: TRBV5-1; clone_size: -; j_call: TRBJ2-3; cdr3_aa: CASSLSGYDTDTQYF; cdr3_nt: TGCGCCAGCAGCTTGTCGGGGTATGACACAGATACGCAGTATTTT
d_call: -; v_call: TRBV7-9; clone_size: -; j_call: TRBJ2-7; cdr3_aa: CASSLDPGLSYEQYF; cdr3_nt: TGTGCCAGCAGCTTAGATCCAGGGCTATCCTACGAGCAGTACTTC
d_call: TRBD1; v_call: TRBV11-3; clone_size: -; j_call: TRBJ2-1; cdr3_aa: CASSSRQGYNEQFF; cdr3_nt: TGTGCCAGCAGCTCCAGACAGGGTTACAATGAGCAGTTCTTC
d_call: TRBD2; v_call: TRBV11-3; clone_size: -; j_call: TRBJ2-1; cdr3_aa: CASSLGQRGGYNEQFF; cdr3_nt: TGTGCCAGCAGCTTAGGACAGCGGGGGGGATACAATGAGCAGTTCTTC
d_call: TRBD1; v_call: TRBV7-9; clone_size: -; j_call: TRBJ2-1; cdr3_aa: CASSFWTGALNGEQFF; cdr3_nt: TGTGCCAGCAGCTTTTGGACAGGGGCCCTGAATGGTGAGCAGTTCTTC
d_call: -; v_call: TRBV9; clone_size: -; j_call: TRBJ2-6; cdr3_aa: CASSVATGSGANVLTF; cdr3_nt: TGTGCCAGCAGCGTAGCTACGGGCTCCGGGGCCAACGTCCTGACTTTC
d_call: -; v_call: TRBV6-5; clone_size: -; j_call: TRBJ2-1; cdr3_aa: CASSYSPGSGLDEQFF; cdr3_nt: TGTGCCAGCAGTTACTCGCCAGGCAGTGGATTAGATGAGCAGTTCTTC
d_call: -; v_call: TRBV9; clone_size: once; j_call: TRBJ2-5; cdr3_aa: CASSVQETQYF; cdr3_nt: TGTGCCAGCAGCGTCCAAGAGACCCAGTACTTC
d_call: -; v_call: TRBV10-3; clone_size: -; j_call: TRBJ2-2; cdr3_aa: CAISESVSGANTGELFF; cdr3_nt: TGTGCCATCAGTGAGTCCGTAAGTGGAGCGAACACCGGGGAGCTGTTTTTT
d_call: -; v_call: TRBV2; clone_size: -; j_call: TRBJ1-3; cdr3_aa: CASTGSGGRFGNTIYF; cdr3_nt: TGTGCCAGCACCGGGAGCGGGGGGCGGTTTGGAAACACCATATATTTT
d_call: TRBD1; v_call: TRBV7-9; clone_size: -; j_call: TRBJ1-4; cdr3_aa: CASSRTGRSATNEKLFF; cdr3_nt: TGTGCCAGCAGCCGGACAGGGAGATCAGCAACTAATGAAAAACTGTTTTTT
d_call: TRBD1; v_call: TRBV5-1; clone_size: -; j_call: TRBJ2-1; cdr3_aa: CASSLDPGQGGDEQFF; cdr3_nt: TGCGCCAGCAGCCTTGATCCGGGACAGGGCGGAGATGAGCAGTTCTTC
d_call: TRBD1; v_call: TRBV10-3; clone_size: -; j_call: TRBJ2-1; cdr3_aa: CAIRGTGGSDEQFF; cdr3_nt: TGTGCCATCAGAGGGACAGGGGGTAGCGATGAGCAGTTCTTC
d_call: TRBD1; v_call: TRBV25-1; clone_size: -; j_call: TRBJ2-7; cdr3_aa: CASEGQGKYEQYF; cdr3_nt: TGTGCCAGTGAAGGACAGGGAAAGTACGAGCAGTACTTC
d_call: TRBD1; v_call: TRBV7-9; clone_size: -; j_call: TRBJ2-5; cdr3_aa: CASSLGGGQGPSETQYF; cdr3_nt: TGTGCCAGCAGCTTAGGTGGTGGACAGGGGCCCTCAGAGACCCAGTACTTC
d_call: TRBD1; v_call: TRBV4-1; clone_size: once; j_call: TRBJ1-6; cdr3_aa: CASSPRPTGASHSPLHF; cdr3_nt: TGCGCCAGCAGCCCCAGACCGACAGGGGCCAGTCATTCACCCCTCCACTTT
d_call: -; v_call: TRBV9; clone_size: -; j_call: TRBJ2-7; cdr3_aa: CASSAQGYEQYF; cdr3_nt: TGTGCCAGCAGCGCGCAGGGTTACGAGCAGTACTTC
d_call: TRBD2; v_call: TRBV11-2; clone_size: -; j_call: TRBJ2-2; cdr3_aa: CASSLAPAGGRGGELFF; cdr3_nt: TGTGCCAGCAGCTTAGCCCCTGCGGGGGGACGGGGCGGGGAGCTGTTTTTT
d_call: -; v_call: TRBV5-1; clone_size: -; j_call: TRBJ2-2; cdr3_aa: CASSLDRVGELFF; cdr3_nt: TGCGCCAGCAGCTTGGACAGGGTCGGGGAGCTGTTTTTT
d_call: -; v_call: TRBV2; clone_size: few; j_call: TRBJ2-3; cdr3_aa: CASTTRQSSTDTQYF; cdr3_nt: TGTGCCAGCACTACCCGACAGTCTAGCACAGATACGCAGTATTTT
d_call: -; v_call: TRBV12-5; clone_size: -; j_call: TRBJ2-5; cdr3_aa: CASGSHAGRQETQYF; cdr3_nt: TGTGCTAGTGGTTCCCACGCGGGGCGTCAAGAGACCCAGTACTTC
d_call: TRBD1; v_call: TRBV2; clone_size: -; j_call: TRBJ1-5; cdr3_aa: CASSTLGQGRQPQHF; cdr3_nt: TGTGCCAGCAGTACCCTAGGACAGGGCAGGCAGCCCCAGCATTTT
d_call: -; v_call: TRBV5-6; clone_size: -; j_call: TRBJ1-5; cdr3_aa: CASSLIGNNQPQHF; cdr3_nt: TGTGCCAGCAGCTTGATCGGGAACAATCAGCCCCAGCATTTT
d_call: -; v_call: TRBV18; clone_size: once; j_call: TRBJ2-7; cdr3_aa: CASSPVGTSFEQYF; cdr3_nt: TGTGCCAGCTCACCAGTAGGAACTAGTTTCGAGCAGTACTTC
d_call: TRBD1; v_call: TRBV6-1; clone_size: once; j_call: TRBJ2-1; cdr3_aa: CASSKQGVGVDEQFF; cdr3_nt: TGTGCCAGCAGTAAACAGGGGGTAGGTGTCGATGAGCAGTTCTTC
d_call: -; v_call: TRBV2; clone_size: -; j_call: TRBJ2-2; cdr3_aa: CASRERETGELFF; cdr3_nt: TGTGCCAGCAGGGAGAGGGAAACCGGGGAGCTGTTTTTT
d_call: -; v_call: TRBV11-1; clone_size: -; j_call: TRBJ1-3; cdr3_aa: CASSLGRRSSGNTIYF; cdr3_nt: TGTGCCAGCAGCTTGGGGCGCCGTTCATCTGGAAACACCATATATTTT
d_call: TRBD1; v_call: TRBV7-7; clone_size: -; j_call: TRBJ2-3; cdr3_aa: CASSPAGTGVLADTQYF; cdr3_nt: TGTGCTAGCAGCCCCGCCGGGACAGGGGTTCTTGCAGATACGCAGTATTTT
d_call: -; v_call: TRBV6-1; clone_size: -; j_call: TRBJ2-7; cdr3_aa: CASNAGKTGEQYF; cdr3_nt: TGTGCCAGCAATGCGGGAAAAACCGGCGAGCAGTACTTC
d_call: TRBD2; v_call: TRBV4-1; clone_size: -; j_call: TRBJ2-1; cdr3_aa: CASSPWTSGGAPASYNEQFF; cdr3_nt: TGCGCCAGCAGCCCATGGACTAGCGGGGGGGCTCCGGCTTCCTACAATGAGCAGTTCTTC
d_call: -; v_call: TRBV18; clone_size: -; j_call: TRBJ1-3; cdr3_aa: CASSPSGESGNTIYF; cdr3_nt: TGTGCCAGCTCACCTTCGGGGGAATCTGGAAACACCATATATTTT
d_call: TRBD1; v_call: TRBV5-4; clone_size: -; j_call: TRBJ1-3; cdr3_aa: CASSSRGPGNTIYF; cdr3_nt: TGTGCCAGCAGCTCCAGGGGGCCTGGAAACACCATATATTTT
d_call: -; v_call: TRBV5-4; clone_size: -; j_call: TRBJ2-3; cdr3_aa: CASSSTGPRTDTQYF; cdr3_nt: TGTGCCAGCAGCTCCACGGGCCCGCGCACAGATACGCAGTATTTT
d_call: TRBD1; v_call: TRBV15; clone_size: few; j_call: TRBJ2-7; cdr3_aa: CATSRWGTGNSYEQYF; cdr3_nt: TGTGCCACCAGCAGATGGGGGACAGGGAACTCCTACGAGCAGTACTTC
d_call: -; v_call: TRBV5-1; clone_size: -; j_call: TRBJ2-6; cdr3_aa: CASSHFSVRSGANVLTF; cdr3_nt: TGCGCCAGCAGCCATTTCTCGGTGCGCTCTGGGGCCAACGTCCTGACTTTC
d_call: -; v_call: TRBV7-9; clone_size: once; j_call: TRBJ2-2; cdr3_aa: CASSLGRANTGELFF; cdr3_nt: TGTGCCAGCAGCTTAGGCCGGGCGAACACCGGGGAGCTGTTTTTT
d_call: -; v_call: TRBV28; clone_size: -; j_call: TRBJ1-1; cdr3_aa: CASSPRRSQPGRGVAFF; cdr3_nt: TGTGCCAGCAGCCCCAGACGATCGCAACCCGGCCGGGGTGTAGCTTTCTTT
d_call: TRBD1; v_call: TRBV10-3; clone_size: once; j_call: TRBJ2-3; cdr3_aa: CAISGRTGAGGTDTQYF; cdr3_nt: TGTGCCATCAGTGGCAGGACAGGGGCGGGGGGCACAGATACGCAGTATTTT
d_call: TRBD2; v_call: TRBV28; clone_size: -; j_call: TRBJ2-7; cdr3_aa: CASSFGTSRNYEQYF; cdr3_nt: TGTGCCAGCAGTTTCGGGACTAGCCGAAACTACGAGCAGTACTTC
d_call: TRBD1; v_call: TRBV6-6; clone_size: -; j_call: TRBJ1-5; cdr3_aa: CASRGGGQGIGQPQHF; cdr3_nt: TGTGCCAGCAGGGGGGGTGGACAGGGGATCGGTCAGCCCCAGCATTTT
d_call: TRBD1; v_call: TRBV19; clone_size: -; j_call: TRBJ2-7; cdr3_aa: CASSRGTGSYEQYF; cdr3_nt: TGTGCCAGTAGTAGGGGGACAGGCTCCTACGAGCAGTACTTC
d_call: TRBD1; v_call: TRBV29-1; clone_size: few; j_call: TRBJ1-1; cdr3_aa: CSALGQGTEAFF; cdr3_nt: TGCAGCGCCCTGGGACAGGGGACTGAAGCTTTCTTT
d_call: -; v_call: TRBV6-6; clone_size: -; j_call: TRBJ1-6; cdr3_aa: CASRGPDSYNSPLHF; cdr3_nt: TGTGCCAGCAGAGGGCCTGACTCCTATAATTCACCCCTCCACTTT
d_call: -; v_call: TRBV7-6; clone_size: once; j_call: TRBJ2-5; cdr3_aa: CASSLGTIEETQYF; cdr3_nt: TGTGCCAGCAGCTTAGGGACAATAGAAGAGACCCAGTACTTC
d_call: TRBD1; v_call: TRBV6-5; clone_size: -; j_call: TRBJ2-7; cdr3_aa: CASGDYRGYEQYF; cdr3_nt: TGTGCCAGCGGGGATTACAGGGGCTACGAGCAGTACTTC
d_call: TRBD2; v_call: TRBV5-6; clone_size: once; j_call: TRBJ2-1; cdr3_aa: CASSPAGLAGEIEQFF; cdr3_nt: TGTGCCAGCAGCCCCGCGGGACTAGCGGGAGAAATTGAGCAGTTCTTC
d_call: -; v_call: TRBV5-1; clone_size: -; j_call: TRBJ1-1; cdr3_aa: CASSSQGGSNTEAFF; cdr3_nt: TGCGCCAGCAGCTCGCAAGGGGGTTCGAACACTGAAGCTTTCTTT
d_call: -; v_call: TRBV6-5; clone_size: -; j_call: TRBJ1-6; cdr3_aa: CASSYGAGPTNSPLHF; cdr3_nt: TGTGCCAGCAGTTACGGGGCAGGGCCTACTAATTCACCCCTCCACTTT
d_call: -; v_call: TRBV6-5; clone_size: -; j_call: TRBJ1-5; cdr3_aa: CASSPDRLVMPQHF; cdr3_nt: TGTGCCAGCAGTCCCGACAGGTTGGTGATGCCCCAGCATTTT